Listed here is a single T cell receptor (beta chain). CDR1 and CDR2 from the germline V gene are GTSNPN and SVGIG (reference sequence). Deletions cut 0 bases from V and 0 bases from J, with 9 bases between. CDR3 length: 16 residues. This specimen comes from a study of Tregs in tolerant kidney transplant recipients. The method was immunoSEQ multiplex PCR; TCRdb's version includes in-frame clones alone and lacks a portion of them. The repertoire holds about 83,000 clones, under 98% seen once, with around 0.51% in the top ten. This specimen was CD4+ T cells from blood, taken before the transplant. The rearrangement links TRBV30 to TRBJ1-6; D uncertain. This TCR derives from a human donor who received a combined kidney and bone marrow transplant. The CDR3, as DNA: TGTGCCTGGAGTGTAAGCCGGAGCTCCTATAATTCACCCCTCCACTTT. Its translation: CAWSVSRSSYNSPLHF.